These 27 T cell receptor beta chains came from one sample sequenced in a study of blood T cell repertoires in COVID-19. Assay used: immunoSEQ multiplex PCR; TCRdb lists only in-frame clones, some missing. Here the sample spans around 230,000 clones, approximately 85% being singletons. Specimen: peripheral blood. These receptor sequences come from a man aged 45-65 years with COVID-19, enrolled during active disease.

This rearrangement joins TRBV5-1 to TRBJ1-5, with 7 bases matching TRBD1. V was pared by 5 bases and J by 3 bases, with 5 bases of the junction left unmatched. Germline-derived CDR1 and CDR2 are SGHRS and YFSETQ. CDR3 length equals 14 residues. The CDR3 nucleotides read TGCGCCAGCAGTTCCGGGACAGACAATCAGCCCCAGCATTTT. Protein sequence: CASSSGTDNQPQHF.

The rearrangement uses TRBV6-1 and TRBJ2-7, with 7 nucleotides matching TRBD2. The CDR3 contains 14 residues. V lost 2 bases and J lost 6; bases outside the gene matches: 7. Per the germline V gene, CDR1 is MNHNS and CDR2 is SASEGT. CDR3 DNA sequence: TGTGCCAGCAGTGAAACGGGGGGACCGGGCGAGCAGTACTTC. Protein: CASSETGGPGEQYF.

The chain joins TRBV19 to TRBJ2-5, with TRBD1 identical over 7 bases. This CDR3 spans 15 amino acids. Germline trimming cut 5 bases from V and 5 bases from J; bases unmatched to any gene: 11. Per germline, CDR1 LNHDA and CDR2 SQIVND (reference sequence). In nucleotides, the CDR3 is TGTGCCAGTAGTTTTGGTCAGGGGGTCGGGGAGACCCAGTACTTC. Translating it yields CASSFGQGVGETQYF.

The V and J genes are TRBV5-5 and TRBJ2-7, with D perhaps TRBD1 (5 bases). The CDR3 runs 13 residues. CDR1 is SGHKS, CDR2 YYEKEE, per germline (reference sequence). V was cut by 3 bases and J by 7 bases, with 14 bases left in between. The CDR3 sequence is CASSSLAKGEQYF. DNA for the CDR3: TGTGCCAGCAGCTCCCTGGCTAAGGGGGAGCAGTACTTC.

The chain uses TRBV2 and TRBJ2-7, with 7 positions matching TRBD2. Losses at the gene ends were 0 bases for V and 3 bases for J; bases not matched to a gene: 2. Germline V gene lookup returns CDR1 SNHLY and CDR2 FYNNEI. The CDR3 has 14 residues. The CDR3 region is CASSEAGGRYEQYF. The CDR3 coding sequence is TGTGCCAGCAGTGAAGCGGGAGGGCGCTACGAGCAGTACTTC.

This chain connects TRBV5-5 to TRBJ1-3, with 9 bases fitting TRBD1. After removal of 4 bases from V and 8 bases from J, the junction contained 7 bases not matched to a gene. The CDR3 is 14 residues long. Germline V lookup: CDR1 SGHKS, CDR2 YYEKEE (reference sequence). CDR3 bases: TGTGCCAGCAGCCGAGGGGACAGGGTAGACACCATATATTTT. It is translated as CASSRGDRVDTIYF.

V gene TRBV4-2 combines with J gene TRBJ2-1; 11 nucleotides line up with TRBD2. This CDR3 has 17 residues. Germline V gene sequence: CDR1 LGHNA, CDR2 YNFKEQ. Trimming took 1 base from V and 3 from J; bases not matched to a gene: 5. The CDR3 sequence: CASSQGGTSGYYNEQFF. The CDR3 DNA follows: TGTGCCAGCAGCCAAGGTGGGACTAGCGGTTACTACAATGAGCAGTTCTTC.

The rearrangement uses TRBV7-9 and TRBJ2-2, with a tentative D call TRBD2 (6 bases). Germline values: CDR1 SEHNR, CDR2 FQNEAQ (reference sequence). The V gene lost 0 bases and the J gene lost 7 bases, with 12 bases spanning the gap. This CDR3 has 15 amino acids. This chain's CDR3 is CASSLAPTGVGELFF. CDR3 nucleotide sequence: TGTGCCAGCAGCTTAGCACCCACGGGGGTCGGGGAGCTGTTTTTT.

This clone was recorded only once. The rearrangement links TRBV4-1 to TRBJ2-6, with D unclear. CDR3 length: 16 amino acids. With 2 bases removed from V and 0 bases from J, the gap between germline ends came to 8 bases. The germline gives CDR1 MGHRA, CDR2 YSYEKL. Here the CDR3 reads CASSQSGDSGANVLTF. CDR3 DNA: TGCGCCAGCAGCCAATCTGGAGACTCTGGGGCCAACGTCCTGACTTTC.

The chain carries TRBV19 and TRBJ1-1; possible D gene TRBD1, 6 bases. The V gene lost 1 base and the J gene lost 6 bases, with 9 bases spanning the gap. This CDR3 comprises 13 residues. Germline V gene sequence: CDR1 LNHDA, CDR2 SQIVND (reference sequence). CDR3: CASSIVQGAEAFF. The DNA of the CDR3 is TGTGCCAGTAGTATAGTACAGGGCGCTGAAGCTTTCTTT.

This clone was picked up a small number of times. The CDR3 is CASSSGQGINEKLFF. The CDR3 DNA follows: TGCGCCAGCAGCTCCGGACAGGGGATTAATGAAAAACTGTTTTTT. The rearrangement links TRBV5-1 to TRBJ1-4; 9 bases fit TRBD1. With 3 bases clipped from V and 4 bases from J, the junction kept 4 bases outside the gene matches. Germline values: CDR1 SGHRS, CDR2 YFSETQ. This CDR3 region has 15 residues.

The chain couples TRBV7-8 to TRBJ1-2, with 8 bases identical to TRBD1. With 5 bases clipped from V and 7 bases from J, the junction kept 9 bases outside the gene matches. Looked up from germline, CDR1 is SGHVS and CDR2 is FQNEAQ. The CDR3 consists of 14 residues. CDR3 sequence reads: CASSLGQGNAGYTF. The CDR3 DNA follows: TGTGCCAGCAGCCTAGGACAGGGAAATGCTGGCTACACCTTC.

The V call is TRBV9, the J call TRBJ2-6, with 13 bases lining up with TRBD2. This CDR3 is built from 22 residues. Germline CDR1 SGDLS, CDR2 YYNGEE. Losses at the gene ends were 4 bases for V and 0 bases for J; bases not matched to a gene: 16. CDR3 DNA sequence: TGTGCCAGCAGCCCCCACCGACTAGCGGGGGGCATTATCCTCTCTGGGGCCAACGTCCTGACTTTC. It yields the protein CASSPHRLAGGIILSGANVLTF. Full variable domain (remainder filled in from reference TRBV9 and TRBJ2-6): DSGVTQTPKHLITATGQRVTLRCSPRSGDLSVYWYQQSLDQGLQFLIQYYNGEERAKGNILERFSAQQFPDLHSELNLSSLELGDSALYFCASSPHRLAGGIILSGANVLTFGAGSRLTVL.

The chain employs TRBV7-8 and TRBJ2-7, with D tentatively TRBD1 (5 bases). This CDR3 has 13 residues. Trimming cost V 3 bases and J 3 bases, with 9 bases left between them. CDR1 and CDR2 from the germline V gene are SGHVS and FQNEAQ. CDR3 in DNA: TGTGCCAGCAGCTTCGGACACTACTACGAGCAGTACTTC. Translation gives CASSFGHYYEQYF.

This clone was recorded only once. CDR3 nucleotides: TGTGCCAGCAGGCAAACGGGATTTGCGGGCTATGGCTACACCTTC. Protein product: CASRQTGFAGYGYTF. This chain joins TRBV6-5 and TRBJ1-2, with D uncertain. Germline V gene sequence: CDR1 MNHEY, CDR2 SVGAGI. There are 15 residues in the CDR3. V shed 6 bases and J shed 4 bases, with 18 bases lying between them.

V is TRBV7-8 and J is TRBJ2-1; possibly TRBD2 for D (6 bases). The V and J ends lost 5 bases and 0 bases respectively, with 17 bases between them. This CDR3 region has 17 residues. From germline, CDR1 is SGHVS and CDR2 FQNEAQ. The CDR3 bases are TGTGCCAGCAGCCCAACTGGGACTTCACGCTCCTACAATGAGCAGTTCTTC. It translates to CASSPTGTSRSYNEQFF.

J is TRBJ2-1 and V is TRBV18, with D uncertain. V was pared by 2 bases and J by 0 bases, with 8 bases between. Germline CDR1 reads KGHSH; CDR2 reads LQKENI. The CDR3 covers 15 residues. In DNA, the CDR3 is TGTGCCAGCTCACCATGGGCGAGCTCCTACAATGAGCAGTTCTTC. This translates into CASSPWASSYNEQFF.

The V call is TRBV30, the J call TRBJ2-5; the match to TRBD1 covers 8 bases. Trimming removed 2 bases from V and 5 bases from J; junction bases left unmatched: 7. CDR3 length: 14 residues. Germline CDR1 reads GTSNPN; CDR2 reads SVGIG (reference sequence). The CDR3 coding sequence is TGTGCCTGGAGTCGGACAGGGAATTTGGAGACCCAGTACTTC. Translated: CAWSRTGNLETQYF.

This clone was found once. CDR3 residues: CASSSRRQGTNEKLFF. The CDR3 nucleotides are TGCGCCAGCAGCTCCCGTCGACAGGGGACTAATGAAAAACTGTTTTTT. V gene TRBV5-1 combines with J gene TRBJ1-4; TRBD1 aligns across 8 bases. The germline CDR1 and CDR2 sequences are SGHRS and YFSETQ. V was clipped by 3 bases and J by 2 bases; unmatched bases: 6. This CDR3 spans 16 amino acids.

A few counts support this clone. V gene TRBV6-5 combines with J gene TRBJ1-6; D perhaps matches TRBD1 (6 bases). The germline V gene encodes CDR1 MNHEY and CDR2 SVGAGI. The CDR3 has 16 amino acids. V shed 0 bases and J shed 5 bases, with 11 bases lying between them. In DNA, the CDR3 is TGTGCCAGCAGTTACTCGATAACAGGGAATAATTCACCCCTCCACTTT. Its protein is CASSYSITGNNSPLHF.

V and J are TRBV3-1 (or the pseudogene TRBV3-2) and TRBJ2-5, with TRBD2 matching 9 bases. V lost 1 base to trimming and J lost 5 bases; unmatched junction nucleotides: 5. The CDR3 is 15 residues long. Germline values: CDR1 LGHDT, CDR2 YNNKEL (reference sequence). The CDR3 DNA reads as TGTGCCAGCAGCCAAGGACTAGCGGTGGGGGAGACCCAGTACTTC. This sequence encodes CASSQGLAVGETQYF.

This clone came up once. The chain has TRBV19 and TRBJ2-3, with 10 bases lining up with TRBD2. Trimming cost V 4 bases and J 3 bases; bases outside gene matches: 4. Germline V CDR1 and CDR2: LNHDA, SQIVND (reference sequence). This CDR3 is built from 15 residues. CDR3 in DNA: TGTGCCAGTAGTACCCCTAGCGGGGGAACAGATACGCAGTATTTT. Its protein product is CASSTPSGGTDTQYF.

The V call is TRBV19, the J call TRBJ1-4, with D possibly TRBD1 on 5 matching bases. The germline V gene has CDR1 LNHDA and CDR2 SQIVND (reference sequence). V was trimmed by 6 bases and J by 5 bases, leaving 19 bases between them. CDR3 length equals 16 residues. The CDR3: CASSRQKVFSNEKLFF. The CDR3 DNA reads TGTGCCAGTAGCCGACAGAAGGTTTTTTCGAATGAAAAACTGTTTTTT.

This clone was picked up a small number of times. J is TRBJ1-3 and V is TRBV28; the D gene is possibly TRBD1 (5 bases). Trimming took off 5 bases at V and 0 bases at J, with 11 bases between the two ends. This CDR3 is built from 15 residues. CDR1 is MDHEN, CDR2 SYDVKM, per germline. DNA of the CDR3: TGTGCCAGCAGTCCCCTGGGGCTCTCTGGAAACACCATATATTTT. Its translation is CASSPLGLSGNTIYF.

CDR3 nucleotide sequence: TGTGCCAGCAAGTTGGACAGCATTCTTACTGAAGCTTTCTTT. It yields the protein CASKLDSILTEAFF. The chain employs TRBV6-5 and TRBJ1-1, with a possible D match to TRBD1 (6 bases). Germline CDR1 reads MNHEY; CDR2 reads SVGAGI. CDR3 size: 14 residues. The germline V and J ends were trimmed by 7 bases and 5 bases, with 17 bases remaining between them.

The V and J genes are TRBV7-8 and TRBJ1-1, with D possibly being TRBD1 (6 bases). The CDR3 covers 17 residues. V lost 7 bases and J 6 bases, leaving 27 bases between the germline ends. The germline V gene has CDR1 SGHVS and CDR2 FQNEAQ. CDR3 coding DNA: TGTGCCAGCACCCCTACACAGGGCCCCTTTGAACACGCTGAAGCTTTCTTT. It yields the protein CASTPTQGPFEHAEAFF.

This sequence joins TRBV5-1 and TRBJ2-7; possibly TRBD1 for D (5 bases). Germline CDR1 reads SGHRS; CDR2 reads YFSETQ. Deletions cut 5 bases from V and 2 bases from J, with 11 bases between. The CDR3 loop spans 13 amino acids. The CDR3 reads CASSYDRAYEQYF. In nucleotides, the CDR3 is TGCGCCAGCAGTTATGACAGAGCCTACGAGCAGTACTTC.